Listed below are T cell receptor beta chains from one sample, sequenced in a study of blood T cells in healthy people across ages. Each CDR3 protein gets one entry after TCRdb re-called the 5' RACE reads with MiXCR. The table lists roughly 730,000 distinct CDR3 sequences, approximately 53% of them singletons, with about a quarter in the top ten. Sequencing was performed on blood. The receptors come from a man aged 35-49 years in good health. CDR3s leave out the opening cysteine and the closing phenylalanine or tryptophan.

V gene: TRBV29-1
J gene: TRBJ2-6
CDR3 protein: SVDWGGGVLT

V gene: TRBV5-1
J gene: TRBJ2-3
CDR3 protein: ASSGSSGARTDTQY

V gene: TRBV6-5
J gene: TRBJ2-3
CDR3 protein: ASSYWGQGTDTQY

V gene: TRBV7-6
J gene: TRBJ2-7
CDR3 protein: ASSLEWDRRYYEQY

V gene: TRBV25-1
J gene: TRBJ2-3
CDR3 protein: ASSEADRATDTQY

V gene: TRBV28
J gene: .
CDR3 protein: ASSLLGTSGQQETQF

V gene: TRBV20-1
J gene: TRBJ2-2
CDR3 protein: SVVNSNTGELF

V gene: TRBV29-1
J gene: TRBJ2-1
CDR3 protein: SVARRLALGDEQF

V gene: TRBV24-1
J gene: TRBJ2-3
CDR3 protein: ATSESTGSRTDTQY

V gene: TRBV20-1
J gene: TRBJ1-4
CDR3 protein: SAPGQANEKLF

V gene: TRBV6-1
J gene: TRBJ2-7
CDR3 protein: ASSETSESSYEQY

V gene: TRBV13
J gene: TRBJ2-3
CDR3 protein: ASSLVGGLPRNTQY

V gene: TRBV28
J gene: TRBJ2-1
CDR3 protein: ASRKPRGKGGEQF

V gene: TRBV28
J gene: TRBJ2-5
CDR3 protein: ASSLPLAGAGYNEQY

V gene: TRBV6-6
J gene: TRBJ2-1
CDR3 protein: ASSPTLGETQF

V gene: TRBV6-6
J gene: TRBJ2-5
CDR3 protein: ASSSPGQDPSETQY

V gene: TRBV5-1
J gene: TRBJ2-3
CDR3 protein: ASSSLDSLTDTQY

V gene: TRBV6-5
J gene: TRBJ1-5
CDR3 protein: ASSSGTGGAGGQPQH

V gene: TRBV15
J gene: TRBJ2-5
CDR3 protein: ATSSSRDIVQETQY

V gene: TRBV21-1
J gene: TRBJ2-3
CDR3 protein: ASSWGTSGRGDTQY

V gene: TRBV4-2
J gene: TRBJ2-3
CDR3 protein: ASSQASQPQDTQY

V gene: TRBV11-2
J gene: TRBJ1-5
CDR3 protein: ASSLGQGFNQPQH

V gene: TRBV20-1
J gene: TRBJ2-6
CDR3 protein: SAREAGANVLT

V gene: TRBV20-1
J gene: TRBJ1-1
CDR3 protein: SVATGLNTEAF

V gene: TRBV29-1
J gene: TRBJ2-7
CDR3 protein: SVRDSAYEQY

V gene: TRBV4-3
J gene: TRBJ1-2
CDR3 protein: ASSQGVGFGGYT

V gene: TRBV25-1
J gene: TRBJ2-1
CDR3 protein: ASSEPLAGFNEQF

V gene: TRBV6-1
J gene: TRBJ2-1
CDR3 protein: ASSEDREHYNEQF

V gene: TRBV9
J gene: TRBJ2-1
CDR3 protein: ASSRRGLAIVTGEDEQF

V gene: TRBV20-1
J gene: TRBJ2-1
CDR3 protein: SAPLGGRTNEQF

V gene: TRBV27
J gene: .
CDR3 protein: ASSSPSGPGREQY

V gene: TRBV7-2
J gene: TRBJ2-4
CDR3 protein: ASSSYHSGRMSKNIQY

V gene: TRBV6-4
J gene: TRBJ2-7
CDR3 protein: ASIEDRDSYEQY

V gene: TRBV20-1
J gene: TRBJ1-5
CDR3 protein: SAREAGNSNQPQH

V gene: TRBV28
J gene: TRBJ2-3
CDR3 protein: ASSLPDRGEDTQY

V gene: TRBV20-1
J gene: TRBJ1-1
CDR3 protein: SARNGDRMNTEAF

V gene: TRBV4-3
J gene: TRBJ2-1
CDR3 protein: ASSQSRSANYNEQF

V gene: TRBV29-1
J gene: TRBJ2-1
CDR3 protein: SVYEREGYNEQF

V gene: TRBV7-9
J gene: TRBJ2-4
CDR3 protein: ASSEGQGKENIQY

V gene: TRBV4-2
J gene: TRBJ2-5
CDR3 protein: ASSQGVLGSGPSY

V gene: TRBV28
J gene: TRBJ2-1
CDR3 protein: ASSLFPGTSGSNEQF

V gene: TRBV3-1
J gene: .
CDR3 protein: ASSQSNQETQY

V gene: TRBV29-1
J gene: TRBJ2-3
CDR3 protein: SAEGAGDYEHDTQY

V gene: TRBV2
J gene: TRBJ2-7
CDR3 protein: ASSLKQPRDSSSYEQY